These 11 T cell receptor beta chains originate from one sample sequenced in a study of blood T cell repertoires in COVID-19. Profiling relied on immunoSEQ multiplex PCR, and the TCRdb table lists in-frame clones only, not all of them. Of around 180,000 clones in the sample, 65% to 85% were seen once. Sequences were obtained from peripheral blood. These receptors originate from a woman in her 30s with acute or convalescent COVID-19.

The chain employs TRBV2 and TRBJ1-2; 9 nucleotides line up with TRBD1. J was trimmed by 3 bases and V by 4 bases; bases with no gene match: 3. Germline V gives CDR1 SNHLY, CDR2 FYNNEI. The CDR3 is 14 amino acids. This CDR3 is CASSADRGDYGYTF. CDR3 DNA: TGTGCCAGCAGTGCCGACAGGGGGGACTATGGCTACACCTTC.

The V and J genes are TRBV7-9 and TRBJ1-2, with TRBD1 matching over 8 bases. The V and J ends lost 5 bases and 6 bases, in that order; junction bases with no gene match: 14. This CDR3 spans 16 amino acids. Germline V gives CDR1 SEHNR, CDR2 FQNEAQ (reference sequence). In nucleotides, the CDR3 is TGTGCCAGCAGCGGGACAGGACGAGACCTTATAAATGGCTACACCTTC. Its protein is CASSGTGRDLINGYTF.

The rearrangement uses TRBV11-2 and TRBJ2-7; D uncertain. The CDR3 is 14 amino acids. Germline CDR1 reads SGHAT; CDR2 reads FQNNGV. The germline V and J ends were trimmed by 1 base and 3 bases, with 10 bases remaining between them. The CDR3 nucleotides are TGTGCCAGCAGCTTAGGGTACAGAAGCTACGAGCAGTACTTC. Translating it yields CASSLGYRSYEQYF.

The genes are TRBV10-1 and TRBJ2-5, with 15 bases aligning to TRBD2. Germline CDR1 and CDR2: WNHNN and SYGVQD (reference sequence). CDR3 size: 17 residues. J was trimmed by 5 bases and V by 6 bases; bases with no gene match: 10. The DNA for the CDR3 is TGCGCCAGCAGCTCGGGACTAGCGGGAGGAGGGGCGGAGACCCAGTACTTC. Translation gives CASSSGLAGGGAETQYF.

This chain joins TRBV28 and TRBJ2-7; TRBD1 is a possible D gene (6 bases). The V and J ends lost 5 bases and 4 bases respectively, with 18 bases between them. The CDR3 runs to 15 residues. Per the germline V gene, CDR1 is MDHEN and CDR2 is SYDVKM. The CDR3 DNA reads TGTGCCAGCAGTGTCTCCCCCCCGACAGGTTACGAGCAGTACTTC. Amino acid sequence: CASSVSPPTGYEQYF. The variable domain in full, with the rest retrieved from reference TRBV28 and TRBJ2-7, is DVKVTQSSRYLVKRTGEKVFLECVQDMDHENMFWYRQDPGLGLRLIYFSYDVKMKEKGDIPEGYSVSREKKERFSLILESASTNQTSMYLCASSVSPPTGYEQYFGPGTRLTVT.

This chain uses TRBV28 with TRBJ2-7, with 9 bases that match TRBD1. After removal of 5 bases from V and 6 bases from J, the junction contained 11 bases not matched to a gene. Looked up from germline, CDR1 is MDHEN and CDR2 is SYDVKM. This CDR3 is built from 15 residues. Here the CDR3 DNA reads TGTGCCAGCAGTCCACCCCCGGGACAGGGAGGCGAGCAGTACTTC. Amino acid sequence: CASSPPPGQGGEQYF.

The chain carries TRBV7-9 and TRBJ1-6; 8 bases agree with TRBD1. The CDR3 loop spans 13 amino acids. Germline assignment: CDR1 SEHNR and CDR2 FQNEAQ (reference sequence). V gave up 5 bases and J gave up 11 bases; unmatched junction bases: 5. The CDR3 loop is CASSLDRVAPLHF. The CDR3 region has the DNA TGTGCCAGCAGCCTGGACAGGGTGGCACCCCTCCACTTT. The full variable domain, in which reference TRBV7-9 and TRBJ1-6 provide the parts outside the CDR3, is DTGVSQNPRHKITKRGQNVTFRCDPISEHNRLYWYRQTLGQGPEFLTYFQNEAQLEKSRLLSDRFSAERPKGSFSTLEIQRTEQGDSAMYLCASSLDRVAPLHFGNGTRLTVT.

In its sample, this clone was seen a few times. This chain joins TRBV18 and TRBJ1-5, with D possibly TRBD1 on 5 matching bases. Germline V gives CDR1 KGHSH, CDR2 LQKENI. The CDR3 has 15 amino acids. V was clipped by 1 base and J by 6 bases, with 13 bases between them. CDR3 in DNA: TGTGCCAGCTCACCACTTTCAGGGCTTGGTCAGCCCCAGCATTTT. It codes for CASSPLSGLGQPQHF.

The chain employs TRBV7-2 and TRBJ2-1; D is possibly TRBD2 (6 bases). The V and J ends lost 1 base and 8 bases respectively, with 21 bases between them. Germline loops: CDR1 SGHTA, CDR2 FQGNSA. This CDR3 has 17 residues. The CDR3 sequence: CASSLGLLARSTHEQFF. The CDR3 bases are TGTGCCAGCAGCTTAGGGCTCCTAGCGCGGTCCACCCATGAGCAGTTCTTC.

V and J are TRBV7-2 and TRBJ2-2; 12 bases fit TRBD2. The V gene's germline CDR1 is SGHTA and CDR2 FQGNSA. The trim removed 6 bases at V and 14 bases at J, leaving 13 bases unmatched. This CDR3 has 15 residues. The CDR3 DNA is TGTGCCAGCAGGCTAGCGGGGGGGCTGTCGTCTTTTCTGTTTTTT. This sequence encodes CASRLAGGLSSFLFF.

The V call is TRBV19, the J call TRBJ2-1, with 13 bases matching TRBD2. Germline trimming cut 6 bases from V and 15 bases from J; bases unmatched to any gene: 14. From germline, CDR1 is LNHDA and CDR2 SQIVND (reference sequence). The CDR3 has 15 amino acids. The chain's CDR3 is CASRPQGTSGASPFF. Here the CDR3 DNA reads TGTGCCAGTAGGCCGCAAGGGACTAGCGGGGCAAGCCCGTTCTTC.